This T cell receptor (beta chain) was documented in a study of T cells in Graves' hyperthyroidism and ophthalmopathy. Overall study results and limits: Stable hyperthyroidism and ophthalmopathy were separated using 13 V-J signatures.

Not enrolled were patients with uncontrolled infection, other autoimmune disease, pregnancy or lactation. Preceding any ophthalmopathy symptoms, the blood sample dates from first hyperthyroidism diagnosis. This sample holds PBMCs from roughly 10 ml fresh peripheral blood. This clonotype has at least ten counts. Its specificity is unknown. Amplified TCR beta CDR3 regions derived from RNA transcripts. TCR CDR3 regions were first amplified by RT-PCR with HTBI primers. TCRdb recomputed calls from the multiplex PCR reads with MiXCR, one row per CDR3 protein. The sample holds around 400,000 distinct CDR3 sequences, around 16% seen once. This CDR3 region has 15 residues. Germline loops: CDR1 SGHAT, CDR2 FQNNGV. V lost 1 base to trimming and J lost 0 bases, with 6 bases between them.

Input material: blood. The receptor comes from a young woman with Graves' hyperthyroidism that later progressed to Graves' ophthalmopathy. This chain connects TRBV11-2 to TRBJ2-2; D gene ambiguous. The DNA for the CDR3 is TGTGCCAGCAGCTTAGTAGGGCCGAACACCGGGGAGCTGTTTTTT. Translation gives CASSLVGPNTGELFF.